These T cell receptor beta chains were read from a single sample in a study of brain metastases from non-small cell lung cancer. Produced via immunoSEQ multiplex PCR; TCRdb's table is partial and in-frame only. This sample has over a thousand clones, with over 80% found just once. Input material: tumor-adjacent normal tissue. Source of these receptors: a donor aged 40 or older with non-small cell lung cancer. CDR3s include the opening cysteine and the closing phenylalanine or tryptophan. Each record gives: V gene, J gene, clone size, D gene, CDR3 protein, CDR3 DNA. A D gene is named only where the DNA matches it firmly. The listing skips clone size in some rows; elsewhere it reads once, few, many or a size class.

>TRBV7-9|TRBJ1-4|NA|NA
CASSLVPNEKLFF
TGTGCCAGCAGCTTAGTTCCTAATGAAAAACTGTTTTTT
>TRBV7-2|TRBJ2-7|NA|NA
CASSLGGRVALEQYF
TGTGCCAGCAGCTTAGGTGGCAGGGTAGCACTCGAGCAGTACTTC
>TRBV28|TRBJ2-1|NA|TRBD1
CASSLRWDRINNEQFF
TGTGCCAGCAGTTTACGGTGGGACAGGATCAACAATGAGCAGTTCTTC
>TRBV4-2|TRBJ2-4|NA|NA
CASSQGNGVFQYF
TGTGCCAGCAGCCAAGGGAACGGGGTCTTTCAGTACTTC
>TRBV7-3|TRBJ2-3|once|NA
CASSSGQYTDTQYF
TGTGCCAGCAGCTCGGGACAATACACAGATACGCAGTATTTT
>TRBV4-2|TRBJ2-3|few|NA
CASSQDRPDTQYF
TGTGCCAGCAGCCAAGATCGCCCAGATACGCAGTATTTT
>TRBV7-2|TRBJ2-5|NA|TRBD1
CASSRGQGGETQYF
TGTGCCAGCAGCAGGGGACAGGGAGGGGAGACCCAGTACTTC
>TRBV4-1|TRBJ2-2|NA|TRBD2
CASSQGGLAANTGELFF
TGCGCCAGCAGCCAAGGGGGACTAGCGGCGAACACCGGGGAGCTGTTTTTT
>TRBV3-1/TRBV3-2|TRBJ2-3|NA|TRBD2
CASSQRAGRTDTQYF
TGTGCCAGCAGCCAACGAGCGGGGCGCACAGATACGCAGTATTTT
>TRBV11-3|TRBJ1-3|once|NA
CASSLSPTGGNTIYF
TGTGCCAGCAGCTTATCGCCAACGGGTGGAAACACCATATATTTT
>TRBV7-2|TRBJ2-5|once|NA
CASSHPLTGRQETQYF
TGTGCCAGCAGCCACCCCCTCACGGGGCGGCAAGAGACCCAGTACTTC
>TRBV7-9|TRBJ2-5|NA|NA
CASSLVQGRETQYF
TGTGCCAGCAGCTTAGTGCAGGGAAGAGAGACCCAGTACTTC
>TRBV19|TRBJ2-2|NA|NA
CASADRPLNTGELFF
TGTGCCAGCGCCGACAGGCCACTAAACACCGGGGAGCTGTTTTTT
>TRBV19|TRBJ2-2|NA|NA
CASSSANRAGELFF
TGTGCCAGTAGTTCGGCTAACAGGGCCGGGGAGCTGTTTTTT
>TRBV7-3|TRBJ1-6|NA|NA
CASSDSYFGSPLHF
TGTGCCAGCAGCGACAGCTATTTTGGGTCACCCCTCCACTTT
>TRBV5-6|TRBJ1-2|NA|TRBD1
CASSSSGTAYGYTF
TGTGCCAGCAGCTCCTCCGGGACAGCATATGGCTACACCTTC
>TRBV4-3|TRBJ1-5|NA|TRBD1
CASSQEQGNQPQHF
TGCGCCAGCAGCCAAGAACAGGGGAATCAGCCCCAGCATTTT
>TRBV4-3|TRBJ2-5|few|NA
CASSQDQDYKETQYF
TGCGCCAGCAGCCAAGACCAGGACTATAAAGAGACCCAGTACTTC
>TRBV5-6|TRBJ2-3|NA|TRBD2
CASSLDGLALDTQYF
TGTGCCAGCAGCTTGGATGGACTAGCATTAGATACGCAGTATTTT
>TRBV27|TRBJ2-1|NA|NA
CASTRGVGNEQFF
TGTGCCAGCACCCGAGGTGTAGGAAATGAGCAGTTCTTC
>TRBV2|TRBJ2-7|once|TRBD1
CASSDWTGYEQYF
TGTGCCAGCAGTGATTGGACAGGCTACGAGCAGTACTTC
>TRBV5-4|TRBJ1-1|NA|NA
CASSRGVLGTEAFF
TGTGCCAGCAGCCGAGGGGTTTTGGGCACTGAAGCTTTCTTT
>TRBV18|TRBJ1-1|few|NA
CASSTPQGADTEAFFKGADTEAFF
NA
>TRBV6-1|TRBJ2-7|NA|TRBD1
CASSDSRDRFSYEQYF
TGTGCCAGCAGTGATAGTCGGGACAGGTTCTCCTACGAGCAGTACTTC
>TRBV10-1|TRBJ2-7|NA|NA
CASSDEDSFSSYEQYF
TGCGCCAGCAGTGATGAAGACAGTTTCAGCTCCTACGAGCAGTACTTC
>TRBV30|TRBJ2-3|NA|NA
CSCNCHRSQYF
TGTTCGTGTAACTGCCACCGATCGCAGTATTTT
>TRBV3-1/TRBV3-2|TRBJ2-7|once|NA
CASSQGAQLGGDEQYF
TGTGCCAGCAGCCAAGGGGCCCAGCTTGGTGGAGACGAGCAGTACTTC
>TRBV6-6|TRBJ2-5|NA|NA
CASSYRVETQYF
TGTGCCAGCAGTTACAGGGTAGAGACCCAGTACTTC
>TRBV6-1|TRBJ1-1|NA|NA
CASSDGPYEAFF
TGTGCCAGCAGTGATGGGCCCTACGAAGCTTTCTTT
>TRBV7-9|TRBJ1-2|NA|NA
CASSYQDGYTF
TGTGCCAGCAGCTACCAAGATGGCTACACCTTC
>TRBV18|TRBJ2-3|NA|NA
CASSPSGSTDTQYF
TGTGCCAGCTCACCTAGCGGATCCACAGATACGCAGTATTTT
>TRBV23-1|TRBJ2-7|few|NA
CASSHRRGPSEQYF
TGCGCCAGCAGTCACCGCAGGGGCCCTAGCGAGCAGTACTTC
>TRBV7-8|TRBJ2-2|NA|NA
CASSPYRELFF
TGTGCCAGCAGCCCCTACCGGGAGCTGTTTTTT
>TRBV12-3/TRBV12-4|TRBJ1-2|NA|NA
CASSQDSYYGYTF
TGTGCCAGCAGTCAGGACTCCTACTATGGCTACACCTTC
>TRBV27|TRBJ2-2|NA|NA
CASSLRNTGELFF
TGTGCCAGCAGTTTACGAAACACCGGGGAGCTGTTTTTT
>TRBV11-3|TRBJ2-1|few|TRBD2
CASSVRRGTSVDEQFF
TGTGCCAGCAGCGTACGGCGGGGGACCTCTGTTGATGAGCAGTTCTTC
>TRBV27|TRBJ2-1|NA|TRBD2
CASSSYRLAAYNEQFF
TGTGCCAGCAGTTCTTACCGACTAGCGGCGTACAATGAGCAGTTCTTC
>TRBV11-1|TRBJ2-3|NA|NA
CASSKGLPTSTDTQYF
TGTGCCAGCAGCAAGGGGCTACCAACTTCCACAGATACGCAGTATTTT
>TRBV4-2|TRBJ1-4|few|NA
CASLGLNEKLFF
TGTGCCAGCCTTGGACTTAATGAAAAACTGTTTTTT
>TRBV7-7|TRBJ2-5|once|TRBD1
CASSPRTGVETQYF
TGTGCCAGCAGCCCCCGGACAGGGGTGGAGACCCAGTACTTC
>TRBV4-3|TRBJ2-1|few|NA
CASSQEFRGNEQFF
TGCGCCAGCAGCCAAGAATTTAGGGGCAATGAGCAGTTCTTC
>TRBV7-2|TRBJ1-1|few|TRBD1
CASSSPQGGSNTEAFF
TGTGCCAGCAGCTCCCCTCAGGGGGGCAGCAACACTGAAGCTTTCTTT
>TRBV19|TRBJ1-5|NA|NA
CASSFGQPNQPQHF
TGTGCCAGTAGTTTCGGGCAGCCTAATCAGCCCCAGCATTTT
>TRBV19|TRBJ2-7|NA|TRBD1
CASSIKPHGQGIYEQYF
TGTGCCAGTAGTATTAAACCTCACGGACAGGGGATATACGAGCAGTACTTC
>TRBV19|TRBJ2-2|few|NA
CASTDANTGELFF
TGTGCCAGTACCGACGCGAACACCGGGGAGCTGTTTTTT
>TRBV10-3|TRBJ2-2|NA|NA
CAISERGSPTGELFF
TGTGCCATCAGTGAACGGGGATCCCCCACCGGGGAGCTGTTTTTT
>TRBV12-3/TRBV12-4|TRBJ1-1|NA|NA
CASSLGQAFF
TGTGCCAGCAGTCTGGGTCAAGCTTTCTTT
>TRBV6-6|TRBJ1-1|NA|NA
CASSYSNTEAFF
TGTGCCAGCAGTTACAGCAACACTGAAGCTTTCTTT
>TRBV30|TRBJ1-2|NA|NA
CAYQDNPGGGYTF
TGTGCCTACCAGGACAATCCCGGGGGTGGCTACACCTTC
>TRBV29-1|TRBJ1-1|NA|NA
CSVDDVFF
TGCAGCGTCGACGATGTTTTCTTT
>TRBV2|TRBJ1-1|NA|TRBD1
CASSEHGQGKFAAFF
TGTGCCAGCAGTGAGCATGGACAGGGGAAGTTTGCAGCTTTCTTT
>TRBV10-3|TRBJ2-2|once|NA
CAISGQLTGELFF
TGTGCCATCAGTGGACAACTAACCGGGGAGCTGTTTTTT
>TRBV5-6|TRBJ2-3|NA|NA
CASSLRGVGGFADTQYF
TGTGCCAGCAGCTTGAGGGGCGTAGGGGGGTTCGCAGATACGCAGTATTTT
>TRBV3-1/TRBV3-2|TRBJ1-3|NA|NA
CASSQVQGPHFSGNTIYF
TGTGCCAGCAGCCAAGTACAGGGACCACACTTCTCTGGAAACACCATATATTTT
>TRBV7-9|TRBJ2-3|NA|TRBD1
CASSPQQGSTDTQYF
TGTGCCAGCAGCCCTCAACAGGGGAGCACAGATACGCAGTATTTT
>TRBV7-9|TRBJ1-6|NA|TRBD1
CASSPPGQGSNSPLHF
TGTGCCAGCAGCCCGCCGGGACAGGGTTCTAATTCACCCCTCCACTTT